A single sample gave rise to the 28 T cell receptor beta chains below, sequenced in a study of control samples from healthy donors and cancer patients. Only in-frame clones appear in the TCRdb table, and some are missing; sequencing was by immunoSEQ multiplex PCR. The sample yields almost 95,000 clones, approximately 90% seen once. The sequencing input was blood. The receptors stem from a woman aged 18 to 35 in good health.

A single count supports this clone. The J gene is TRBJ1-5, the V gene TRBV19; D might be TRBD1 (5 bases). CDR1 LNHDA and CDR2 SQIVND come from the germline V gene (reference sequence). Between the trimmed V and J ends, which lost 5 bases and 5 bases, there was a span of 22 bases. This CDR3 region has 17 residues. CDR3 bases: TGTGCCAGTAGTTGGGACGGGCAGGAAGGGGTTGATCAGCCCCAGCATTTT. Its translation is CASSWDGQEGVDQPQHF.

J is TRBJ1-4 and V is TRBV2; 9 nucleotides agree with TRBD1. V lost 5 bases, J lost 8 bases, and 9 bases stayed unmatched. In germline, CDR1 is SNHLY, CDR2 FYNNEI. The CDR3 length is 15 residues. The CDR3: CASSLQGQGGEKLFF. The CDR3 nucleotides read TGTGCCAGCAGTCTCCAGGGACAGGGAGGGGAAAAACTGTTTTTT.

Turning to this clone: In the same sample, other DNA sequences code for this CDR3. The V call is TRBV7-2, the J call TRBJ1-2, with D maybe TRBD1 (6 bases). CDR3 size: 14 residues. Trimming took off 1 base at V and 0 bases at J, with 6 bases between the two ends. Germline-derived CDR1 and CDR2 are SGHTA and FQGNSA. The CDR3 coding sequence is TGTGCCAGCAGCTTAGGGACAGCTAACTATGGCTACACCTTC. Translated: CASSLGTANYGYTF.

V and J are TRBV7-2 and TRBJ2-7, with 7 positions matching TRBD1. Germline CDR1 and CDR2: SGHTA and FQGNSA. The junction had 3 bases not matched to a gene; V was cut back by 1 base and J by 3 bases. The length of the CDR3 is 14 residues. This chain's CDR3 is CASSLGQGDYEQYF. The CDR3 DNA reads as TGTGCCAGCAGCTTAGGACAGGGAGACTACGAGCAGTACTTC.

The chain has TRBV6-5 and TRBJ1-2, with D perhaps TRBD1 (5 bases). Germline CDR1 MNHEY, CDR2 SVGAGI. The length of the CDR3 is 13 residues. V was cut by 6 bases and J by 6 bases, with 14 bases left in between. The chain's CDR3 is CASRQRGFHGYTF. DNA of the CDR3: TGTGCCAGCAGACAGCGGGGCTTCCATGGCTACACCTTC.

The V call is TRBV4-1, the J call TRBJ2-2, with 10 bases matching TRBD2. The CDR3 spans 18 residues. Trimming removed 3 bases from V and 2 bases from J; junction bases left unmatched: 9. Looked up from germline, CDR1 is MGHRA and CDR2 is YSYEKL. The CDR3 region is CASSQPGLARYNTGELFF. In DNA, the CDR3 is TGCGCCAGCAGCCAGCCGGGACTAGCGCGCTACAACACCGGGGAGCTGTTTTTT.

V is TRBV11-1 and J is TRBJ2-5; tentatively, D is TRBD1 (6 bases). Trimming shortened V by 2 bases and J by 7 bases, and 14 bases separated the two germline ends. Germline-derived CDR1 and CDR2 are SGHAT and FQDESV (reference sequence). This CDR3 is built from 14 residues. CDR3 DNA sequence: TGTGCCAGCAGCTTAAGCTCAGGGGTTCCGACCCAGTACTTC. Encoded protein: CASSLSSGVPTQYF.

A single count supports this clone. The J gene is TRBJ1-3, the V gene TRBV4-1; possibly TRBD1 for D (6 bases). Germline V gene sequence: CDR1 MGHRA, CDR2 YSYEKL. The length of the CDR3 is 17 residues. V shed 4 bases and J shed 0 bases, with 16 bases lying between them. The CDR3 is CASSPRTASLSGNTIYF. As DNA, the CDR3 is TGCGCCAGCAGCCCGCGGACAGCGTCCCTCTCTGGAAACACCATATATTTT.

This clone was seen only once. This chain uses TRBV6-5 with TRBJ1-2; D gene ambiguous. V shed 5 bases and J shed 4 bases, with 11 bases lying between them. CDR3 size: 13 residues. Germline assignment: CDR1 MNHEY and CDR2 SVGAGI. The CDR3 spells CASSKQRSYGYTF. Here the CDR3 DNA reads TGTGCCAGCAGTAAACAGAGAAGCTATGGCTACACCTTC.

This clone was recorded once. V is TRBV7-3 and J is TRBJ2-1, with D maybe TRBD2 (5 bases). V was pared by 5 bases and J by 9 bases, with 20 bases between. Germline loops: CDR1 SGHTA, CDR2 FQGTGA. The CDR3 runs 15 residues. In nucleotides, the CDR3 is TGTGCCAGCAGCCACACGGTGGGCGCGCGGGCTGAGCAGTTCTTC. Its protein is CASSHTVGARAEQFF.

In nucleotides, the CDR3 is TGTGCCAGCAGCCACCGTAGGGGATCCTACGAGCAGTACTTC. Protein product: CASSHRRGSYEQYF. The J gene is TRBJ2-7, the V gene TRBV3-1 (or the pseudogene TRBV3-2), with a possible D match to TRBD1 (5 bases). Trimming took 3 bases from V and 1 from J, leaving 10 bases between them. The germline V gene encodes CDR1 LGHDT and CDR2 YNNKEL (reference sequence). The CDR3 runs to 14 residues.

The chain joins TRBV3-1 (or the pseudogene TRBV3-2) to TRBJ2-1; TRBD2 might be the D (6 bases). There are 15 residues in the CDR3. Trimming cost V 4 bases and J 4 bases, with 14 bases left between them. Germline V gives CDR1 LGHDT, CDR2 YNNKEL (reference sequence). CDR3 amino acids: CASSPAGRLYNEQFF. CDR3 coding DNA: TGTGCCAGCAGCCCGGCGGGGCGTCTGTACAATGAGCAGTTCTTC.

This clone is a singleton in its sample. The chain has TRBV7-6 and TRBJ1-4; D might be TRBD1 (5 bases). CDR1 is SGHVS and CDR2 is FNYEAQ in the germline V gene. Trimming removed 0 bases at V and 4 bases at J, with 15 bases between. This CDR3 is 17 amino acids long. CDR3: CASSLAGEPQGNEKLFF. DNA of the CDR3: TGTGCCAGCAGCTTAGCAGGAGAACCCCAGGGTAATGAAAAACTGTTTTTT. Full variable domain (remainder filled in from reference TRBV7-6 and TRBJ1-4): GAGVSQSPRYKVTKRGQDVALRCDPISGHVSLYWYRQALGQGPEFLTYFNYEAQQDKSGLPNDRFSAERPEGSISTLTIQRTEQRDSAMYRCASSLAGEPQGNEKLFFGSGTQLSVL.

J is TRBJ2-3 and V is TRBV20-1; D may be TRBD1 (6 bases). CDR3 length equals 11 residues. V dropped 5 bases and J dropped 11 bases, with 14 bases sitting between them. The V gene's germline CDR1 is DFQATT and CDR2 SNEGSKA (reference sequence). CDR3 in amino acids: CSARFGRGQYF. CDR3 in DNA: TGCAGTGCTCGTTTCGGCAGGGGGCAGTATTTT.

The V gene is TRBV19, the J gene TRBJ2-1; no definite D call. Per the germline V gene, CDR1 is LNHDA and CDR2 is SQIVND (reference sequence). The germline V and J ends were trimmed by 4 bases and 4 bases, with 14 bases remaining between them. This CDR3 comprises 15 residues. CDR3 nucleotides: TGTGCCAGTAGTACCTACCACTCCTCATACAATGAGCAGTTCTTC. Translation gives CASSTYHSSYNEQFF.

CDR3 region: CASSDYSGGAEQFF. The CDR3, as DNA: TGTGCCAGCAGTGACTATAGCGGGGGGGCCGAGCAGTTCTTC. The V call is TRBV4-2, the J call TRBJ2-1, with 11 bases fitting TRBD2. Per the germline V gene, CDR1 is LGHNA and CDR2 is YNFKEQ. There are 14 residues in the CDR3. The J segment lost 10 bases and the V segment lost 6 bases, leaving 8 bases of the junction unmatched.

As regards this clone: The sample contains more than one DNA sequence encoding this CDR3. The chain uses TRBV5-1 and TRBJ2-1, with TRBD2 matching 11 bases. V shed 3 bases, J shed 7 bases, and the junction held 6 bases outside the gene matches. The CDR3 runs 15 residues. From germline, CDR1 is SGHRS and CDR2 YFSETQ. This CDR3 reads CASSSGLAANNEQFF. The CDR3 DNA sequence: TGCGCCAGCAGCTCGGGACTAGCGGCTAATAATGAGCAGTTCTTC.

The chain carries TRBV6-2 or TRBV6-3 and TRBJ2-3; D is ambiguous. Germline values: CDR1 MNHEY, CDR2 SVGEGT. The germline V and J ends were trimmed by 0 bases and 2 bases, with 9 bases remaining between them. This CDR3 comprises 15 residues. CDR3 region: CASSYSVGNTDTQYF. The CDR3 region has the DNA TGTGCCAGCAGTTACTCGGTCGGAAACACAGATACGCAGTATTTT.

This rearrangement joins TRBV9 to TRBJ2-3; 9 bases align to TRBD2. The V gene's germline CDR1 is SGDLS and CDR2 YYNGEE. The CDR3 contains 15 residues. J gave up 4 bases and V 3 bases, and 6 bases lay outside the gene matches. The CDR3 region is CASSETSGMPDTQYF. Here the CDR3 DNA reads TGTGCCAGCAGCGAGACTAGCGGTATGCCAGATACGCAGTATTTT.

The chain couples TRBV21-1 to TRBJ1-1. TRBV21-1 is termed a pseudogene. This CDR3 is built from 17 residues. The DNA for the CDR3 is TGTGCCAGCAGCAGGGGGGCAAGGGGACACAGGAACACTGAAGCTTTCTTT. This gives the protein CASSRGARGHRNTEAFF.

V is TRBV2 and J is TRBJ1-2; TRBD1 matches at 9 bases. Germline CDR1 reads SNHLY; CDR2 reads FYNNEI. There are 14 residues in the CDR3. Trimming removed 3 bases from V and 2 bases from J; junction bases left unmatched: 1. The CDR3 region is CASSEGTGNYGYTF. DNA of the CDR3: TGTGCCAGCAGTGAGGGGACAGGGAACTATGGCTACACCTTC.

The chain joins TRBV7-6 to TRBJ1-2, with D perhaps matching TRBD1 (6 bases). Germline CDR1 and CDR2: SGHVS and FNYEAQ. The CDR3 is made up of 15 amino acids. Trimming removed 5 bases from V and 7 bases from J, with 20 bases in between. The CDR3 DNA sequence: TGTGCCAGCAGCATGGACAGCCGTCCCCTTGGTGGCTACACCTTC. Encoded protein: CASSMDSRPLGGYTF.

The J gene is TRBJ1-2, the V gene TRBV5-6; D is unresolved. There are 12 residues in the CDR3. Germline CDR1 and CDR2: SGHDT and YYEEEE. V shed 0 bases and J shed 7 bases, with 7 bases lying between them. DNA of the CDR3: TGTGCCAGCAGCTTGGGAGGGTCTGGCTACACCTTC. Its protein product is CASSLGGSGYTF.

The chain has TRBV5-4 and TRBJ2-6; tentatively, D is TRBD1 or TRBD2 (5 bases each). The length of the CDR3 is 16 residues. Between the trimmed V and J ends, which lost 3 bases and 0 bases, there was a span of 10 bases. Germline V gives CDR1 SGHNT, CDR2 YYREEE (reference sequence). The DNA for the CDR3 is TGTGCCAGCAGCTCGGGGACGGACTCTGGGGCCAACGTCCTGACTTTC. Protein sequence: CASSSGTDSGANVLTF.

The J gene is TRBJ1-1, the V gene TRBV19, with D hard to call. The CDR3 totals 12 residues. CDR1 and CDR2 (germline): LNHDA, SQIVND (reference sequence). Trimming left V 0 bases short and J 1 base short, with 0 bases between. This CDR3 is CASSIENTEAFF. DNA of the CDR3: TGTGCCAGTAGTATAGAGAACACTGAAGCTTTCTTT.

This rearrangement joins TRBV10-1 to TRBJ2-3; D might be TRBD1 (5 bases). V was pared by 0 bases and J by 0 bases, with 10 bases between. The CDR3 extends over 16 amino acids. Germline V gene lookup returns CDR1 WNHNN and CDR2 SYGVQD (reference sequence). The CDR3 loop is CASSESAGRSTDTQYF. CDR3 DNA: TGCGCCAGCAGTGAGTCGGCAGGGCGTAGCACAGATACGCAGTATTTT.

The chain recombines TRBV9 with TRBJ2-5; TRBD2 matches at 12 bases. This CDR3 region has 15 residues. The germline gives CDR1 SGDLS, CDR2 YYNGEE. Trimming took 3 bases from V and 5 from J; bases not matched to a gene: 5. The CDR3 coding sequence is TGTGCCAGCAGCGGTCTAGCGGGGGGGCAGGAGACCCAGTACTTC. Its translation is CASSGLAGGQETQYF.

This sequence joins TRBV27 and TRBJ1-6; 8 positions agree with TRBD1. This CDR3 spans 13 amino acids. Trimming took 6 bases from V and 10 from J; bases not matched to a gene: 5. Germline V gene sequence: CDR1 MNHEY, CDR2 SMNVEV (reference sequence). The CDR3 DNA reads as TGTGCCAGCAGCCGGACAGGGAGGTCACCCCTCCACTTT. As protein: CASSRTGRSPLHF.